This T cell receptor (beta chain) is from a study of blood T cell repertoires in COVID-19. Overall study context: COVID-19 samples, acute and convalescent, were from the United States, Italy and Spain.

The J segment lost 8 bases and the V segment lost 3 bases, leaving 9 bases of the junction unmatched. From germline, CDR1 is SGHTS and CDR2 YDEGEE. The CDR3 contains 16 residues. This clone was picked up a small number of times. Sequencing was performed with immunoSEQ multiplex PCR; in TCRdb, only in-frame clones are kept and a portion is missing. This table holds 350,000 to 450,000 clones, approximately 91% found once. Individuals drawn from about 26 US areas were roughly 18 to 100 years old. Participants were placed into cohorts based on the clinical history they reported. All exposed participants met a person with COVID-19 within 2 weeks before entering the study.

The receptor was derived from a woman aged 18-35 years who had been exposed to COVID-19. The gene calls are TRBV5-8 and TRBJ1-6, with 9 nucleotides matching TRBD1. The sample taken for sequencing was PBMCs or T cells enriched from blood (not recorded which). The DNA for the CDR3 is TGTGCCAGCAGCTCGAGGACAGGGGCCCTTGATTCACCCCTCCACTTT. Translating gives CASSSRTGALDSPLHF.